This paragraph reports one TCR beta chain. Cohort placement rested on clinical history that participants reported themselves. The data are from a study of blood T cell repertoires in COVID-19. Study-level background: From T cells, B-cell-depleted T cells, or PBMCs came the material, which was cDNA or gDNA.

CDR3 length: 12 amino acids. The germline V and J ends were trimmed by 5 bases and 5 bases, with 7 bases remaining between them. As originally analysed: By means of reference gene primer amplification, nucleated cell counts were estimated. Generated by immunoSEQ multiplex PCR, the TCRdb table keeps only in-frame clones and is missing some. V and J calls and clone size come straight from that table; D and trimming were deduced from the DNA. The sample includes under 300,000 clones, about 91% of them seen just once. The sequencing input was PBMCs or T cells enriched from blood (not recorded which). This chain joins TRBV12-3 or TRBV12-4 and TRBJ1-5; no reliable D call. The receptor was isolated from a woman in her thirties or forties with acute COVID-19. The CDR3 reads CASSAGYQPQHF. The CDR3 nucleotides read TGTGCCAGCAGTGCGGGATATCAGCCCCAGCATTTT.